Listed here are 15 T cell receptor beta chains from one sample, sequenced in a study of T cell repertoires in cytomegalovirus infection. What these receptors recognize is not known. One entry per CDR3 protein, called by TCRdb with MiXCR from the reads. The sample has over 250,000 distinct CDR3 sequences; about 20% are singletons. The input for sequencing was cultured PBMCs, taken from culture after CMV antigen stimulation. The receptor source for this set is a human donor in good health (CMV status not recorded). Some clones in this sample may be carry-over from other donors' samples.

This chain joins TRBV15 and TRBJ2-3; D gene unclear. Trimming took 0 bases from V and 6 from J, leaving 19 bases between them. The germline V gene encodes CDR1 LNHNV and CDR2 YYDKDF (reference sequence). This CDR3 comprises 17 residues. The CDR3 region has the DNA TGTGCCACCAGCAGAGATCTAGGGTTACTAATCACGGATACGCAGTATTTT. It yields the protein CATSRDLGLLITDTQYF.

This clonotype was detected only once. This chain joins TRBV19 and TRBJ1-2, with D perhaps matching TRBD1 (6 bases). V lost 6 bases and J lost 8, with 16 bases in between. The germline V gene encodes CDR1 LNHDA and CDR2 SQIVND (reference sequence). The CDR3 contains 13 residues. The CDR3 DNA is TGTGCCAGTAGACTCCGGGCAGGGGACGGCTACACCTTC. It translates to CASRLRAGDGYTF.

This clonotype was detected many times. The genes are TRBV6-5 and TRBJ2-4, with 10 bases identical to TRBD2. CDR3 length: 17 residues. Germline loops: CDR1 MNHEY, CDR2 SVGAGI. V lost 0 bases to trimming and J lost 6 bases; unmatched junction nucleotides: 8. The CDR3 sequence is CASSYSSSGSEANIQYF. The CDR3 DNA reads as TGTGCCAGCAGTTACTCGTCTAGCGGGAGTGAGGCAAACATTCAGTACTTC.

The chain is built from TRBV6-2 or TRBV6-3 and TRBJ2-1; 13 positions agree with TRBD2. This CDR3 contains 17 residues. The V gene end was trimmed by 5 bases and the J gene end by 8 bases; junction bases not matched to a gene: 12. Germline CDR1 MNHEY, CDR2 SVGEGT. The CDR3 DNA sequence: TGTGCCAGCAGTGGAGCCCGGACTAGCGGGAGTGAGGATGAGCAGTTCTTC. As protein: CASSGARTSGSEDEQFF.

This clonotype has ten or more counts. The V call is TRBV7-6, the J call TRBJ1-1; TRBD1 agrees at 9 bases. V shed 1 base, J shed 2 bases, and the junction held 5 bases outside the gene matches. The CDR3 totals 16 residues. Germline CDR1 is SGHVS and CDR2 is FNYEAQ. The CDR3 DNA sequence: TGTGCCAGCAGCTTAGGGGACAGGGAAGAAAACACTGAAGCTTTCTTT. Its protein product is CASSLGDREENTEAFF.

The CDR3 loop is CATSRDKGSPLHF. CDR3 nucleotide sequence: TGTGCCACCAGCAGAGATAAGGGGTCACCCCTCCACTTT. The chain couples TRBV15 to TRBJ1-6; D may be TRBD1 (5 bases). Trimming cost V 0 bases and J 10 bases, with 7 bases left between them. The CDR3 consists of 13 residues. Germline V gene data show CDR1 as LNHNV and CDR2 as YYDKDF (reference sequence).

V is TRBV5-1 and J is TRBJ2-3; D may be TRBD1 (6 bases). V was shortened by 4 bases and J by 2 bases, with 14 bases between the two germline ends. This CDR3 is 15 amino acids long. CDR1 is SGHRS and CDR2 is YFSETQ in the germline V gene. The CDR3 reads CASSIQTGITDTQYF. The CDR3 DNA is TGCGCCAGCAGCATCCAGACAGGAATCACAGATACGCAGTATTTT.

This clonotype was recorded a few times. The rearrangement links TRBV20-1 to TRBJ2-1; TRBD2 agrees at 11 bases. The junction had 9 bases not matched to a gene; V was cut back by 4 bases and J by 7 bases. The CDR3 sequence is 15 residues long. Germline V CDR1 and CDR2: DFQATT, SNEGSKA (reference sequence). CDR3 DNA sequence: TGCAGTGCTAAACAAGGACTAGCGGGTATTAATGAGCAGTTCTTC. Amino acid sequence: CSAKQGLAGINEQFF.

Many counts were recorded for this clonotype. The CDR3 region has the DNA TGTGCCAGCAGCTTACAAGGAGTTCAGCCCCAGCATTTT. Residues: CASSLQGVQPQHF. The chain carries TRBV7-9 and TRBJ1-5; no firm D call. Germline-derived CDR1 and CDR2 are SEHNR and FQNEAQ (reference sequence). Trimming took 2 bases from V and 6 from J, leaving 8 bases between them. The CDR3 is made up of 13 amino acids.

The rearrangement joins TRBV4-1 to TRBJ1-2; D is unresolved. This CDR3 region has 14 residues. Germline V gives CDR1 MGHRA, CDR2 YSYEKL. The ends were cut back, 0 bases at V and 8 bases at J, with 13 bases in the middle. The CDR3 region is CASSQDPAAGGYTF. CDR3 nucleotides: TGCGCCAGCAGCCAAGATCCCGCGGCGGGAGGCTACACCTTC.

There are a few counts of this clonotype. This rearrangement joins TRBV4-1 to TRBJ2-3; D remains unclear. Germline CDR1 MGHRA, CDR2 YSYEKL. The ends were cut back, 1 base at V and 2 bases at J, with 13 bases in the middle. The CDR3 spans 16 residues. The CDR3 protein is CASSQVRAQNTDTQYF. The CDR3 region has the DNA TGCGCCAGCAGCCAAGTCCGGGCCCAGAACACAGATACGCAGTATTTT.

CDR3 region: CASSLTGAGHNEQFF. DNA for the CDR3: TGTGCCAGCAGCCTCACAGGGGCAGGACACAATGAGCAGTTCTTC. V gene TRBV9 combines with J gene TRBJ2-1; 7 bases fit TRBD1. Germline CDR1 is SGDLS and CDR2 is YYNGEE. Trimming removed 4 bases from V and 5 bases from J; junction bases left unmatched: 9. The CDR3 extends over 15 amino acids.

V and J are TRBV19 and TRBJ1-1; D gene ambiguous. Germline V CDR1 and CDR2: LNHDA, SQIVND (reference sequence). The CDR3 spans 15 residues. The germline V and J ends were trimmed by 3 bases and 0 bases, with 11 bases remaining between them. CDR3 sequence (DNA): TGTGCCAGTAGTATTAGCGTCAGAATGAACACTGAAGCTTTCTTT. This translates into CASSISVRMNTEAFF.

V is TRBV24-1 and J is TRBJ2-7; D might be TRBD1 (5 bases). Germline lookup yields CDR1 KGHDR and CDR2 SFDVKD. The V gene lost 12 bases and the J gene lost 1 base, with 12 bases spanning the gap. This CDR3 contains 12 residues. The CDR3, as DNA: TGTGCCGGCCGGACATCTTCCTACGAGCAGTACTTC. Translated: CAGRTSSYEQYF.

This clonotype was picked up many times. The chain combines TRBV4-1 with TRBJ2-7; the match to TRBD2 covers 7 bases. V lost 6 bases, J lost 6 bases, and 5 bases stayed unmatched. Germline CDR1 reads MGHRA; CDR2 reads YSYEKL. This CDR3 comprises 12 residues. The CDR3 DNA is TGCGCCAGCAGGTTACTAGCGAGCGAGCAGTACGTC. Residues: CASRLLASEQYV.